This TCR beta chain was profiled in a study of cytomegalovirus exposure and HLA in healthy donors. Overall study results and limits: A later analysis linked a missense DCLRE1C variant to TCR beta V- and J-gene trimming. Researchers reportedly found TCR beta sequences accurately predicted most subjects' HLA-A and HLA-B alleles.

PCR was performed using 60 Vbeta and 13 Jbeta primers. Authors' analysis steps: The count from a later analysis was some 83 million unique TCR beta chains, some 11 million of them shared. Profiling relied on immunoSEQ multiplex PCR, and the TCRdb table lists in-frame clones only, not all of them. V, J and clone size derive from that table, while D and trimming were established from the DNA sequence. The sample lists some 150,000 clones; approximately 79% were seen once. V lost 4 bases, J lost 5 bases, and 9 bases lay in between. The V gene's germline CDR1 is MDHEN and CDR2 SYDVKM. The CDR3 is 13 amino acids. Concerning this clone itself: Its matching antigen is unknown.

The specimen was PBMCs. The TCR originated in a man in his forties in good health and CMV-seronegative. V and J are TRBV28 and TRBJ1-5, with unresolved D. CDR3 residues: CASSSGYYQPQHF. The CDR3 region has the DNA TGTGCCAGCAGTTCCGGGTATTATCAGCCCCAGCATTTT.